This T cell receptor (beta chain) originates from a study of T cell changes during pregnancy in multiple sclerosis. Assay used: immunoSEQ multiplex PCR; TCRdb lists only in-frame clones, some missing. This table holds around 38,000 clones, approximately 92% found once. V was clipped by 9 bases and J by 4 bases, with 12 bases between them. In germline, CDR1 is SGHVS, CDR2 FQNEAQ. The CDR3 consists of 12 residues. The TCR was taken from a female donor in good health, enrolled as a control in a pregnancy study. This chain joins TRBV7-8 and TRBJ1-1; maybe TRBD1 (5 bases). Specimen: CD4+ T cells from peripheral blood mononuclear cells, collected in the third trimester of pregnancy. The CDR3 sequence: CASGGVVTEAFF. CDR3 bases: TGTGCCAGTGGGGGGGTTGTCACTGAAGCTTTCTTT.